This entry lists 10 T cell receptor beta chains sequenced from one sample in a study of cytomegalovirus exposure and HLA in healthy donors. 13 Jbeta primers and 60 Vbeta primers were used for the PCR. Using immunoSEQ multiplex PCR, the repertoire was profiled, and TCRdb retains in-frame clones only, with some absent. This table has 160,000 or so clones, roughly 85% appearing once. Sequences were obtained from PBMCs. Receptor source: a man aged 35 to 55 in good health and CMV-seronegative.

CDR3 amino acids: CASSLGQGAFYNEQFF. CDR3 sequence (DNA): TGTGCCAGCAGCTTGGGTCAGGGGGCCTTCTACAATGAGCAGTTCTTC. The rearrangement joins TRBV5-6 to TRBJ2-1; TRBD1 matches at 8 bases. The CDR3 length is 16 residues. Germline values: CDR1 SGHDT, CDR2 YYEEEE. Trimming cost V 0 bases and J 3 bases; bases outside gene matches: 5. The whole variable domain, filled in from reference TRBV5-6 and TRBJ2-1, reads DAGVTQSPTHLIKTRGQQVTLRCSPKSGHDTVSWYQQALGQGPQFIFQYYEEEERQRGNFPDRFSGHQFPNYSSELNVNALLLGDSALYLCASSLGQGAFYNEQFFGPGTRLTVL.

This clone was observed a few times. The genes are TRBV28 and TRBJ2-3, with TRBD1 matching 11 bases. The CDR3 contains 16 residues. Germline lookup yields CDR1 MDHEN and CDR2 SYDVKM. Trimming took 5 bases from V and 3 from J; bases not matched to a gene: 7. CDR3 protein: CASSTGDRGVTDTQYF. The CDR3 region has the DNA TGTGCCAGCAGTACCGGGGACAGGGGGGTTACAGATACGCAGTATTTT.

The V gene is TRBV5-1, the J gene TRBJ2-7; TRBD2 aligns across 10 bases. The ends lost 4 bases at V and 4 bases at J; junction bases unmatched: 20. This CDR3 has 19 residues. Germline CDR1 and CDR2: SGHRS and YFSETQ. CDR3 sequence: CASSEWGGQTSGPNYEQYF. DNA of the CDR3: TGCGCCAGCAGCGAGTGGGGGGGGCAGACTAGCGGGCCAAATTACGAGCAGTACTTC.

V gene TRBV7-2 combines with J gene TRBJ2-3; 12 nucleotides align to TRBD2. The V and J ends lost 6 bases and 7 bases, in that order; junction bases with no gene match: 5. The germline CDR1 and CDR2 sequences are SGHTA and FQGNSA. The CDR3 length is 14 residues. The CDR3: CASRSSGRANTQYF. In DNA, the CDR3 is TGTGCCAGCAGATCTAGCGGGAGGGCAAATACGCAGTATTTT.

This rearrangement joins TRBV5-1 to TRBJ2-1, with a weak D call TRBD2 (6 bases). CDR1 and CDR2 (germline): SGHRS, YFSETQ. The CDR3 is made up of 17 amino acids. Trimming stripped 4 bases from V and 6 bases from J, with 23 bases between. DNA for the CDR3: TGCGCCAGCAGCGTTTGGGACCGCGGGACTGCCGGCAATGAGCAGTTCTTC. It encodes CASSVWDRGTAGNEQFF.

The V and J genes are TRBV28 and TRBJ2-7, with D perhaps matching TRBD1 (6 bases). Looked up from germline, CDR1 is MDHEN and CDR2 is SYDVKM. This CDR3 has 13 amino acids. V lost 7 bases and J lost 6, with 16 bases in between. CDR3 region: CASNMEGGVEQYF. CDR3 bases: TGTGCCAGCAATATGGAAGGGGGAGTCGAGCAGTACTTC.

The V call is TRBV19, the J call TRBJ1-5, with 8 positions matching TRBD1. V dropped 9 bases and J dropped 4; count of bases not matched to a gene: 5. The CDR3 totals 13 residues. The germline V gene has CDR1 LNHDA and CDR2 SQIVND (reference sequence). CDR3 sequence reads: CASDTGGNQPQHF. The CDR3 DNA is TGTGCCAGCGACACAGGGGGAAATCAGCCCCAGCATTTT.

This chain connects TRBV11-2 to TRBJ2-7, with TRBD2 matching 12 bases. Germline V lookup: CDR1 SGHAT, CDR2 FQNNGV. This CDR3 comprises 14 residues. V was pared by 5 bases and J by 7 bases, with 6 bases of the junction left unmatched. CDR3 in amino acids: CASSQTSGRGEQYF. In DNA form, the CDR3 reads TGTGCCAGCAGCCAGACTAGCGGGAGAGGAGAGCAGTACTTC.

V gene TRBV30 combines with J gene TRBJ1-1; D might be TRBD1 (6 bases). Germline V gene lookup returns CDR1 GTSNPN and CDR2 SVGIG (reference sequence). The CDR3 totals 15 residues. The germline V and J ends were trimmed by 0 bases and 1 base, with 12 bases remaining between them. The CDR3, as DNA: TGTGCCTGGAGTGTTTGGGGGACAAAGAACACTGAAGCTTTCTTT. This sequence encodes CAWSVWGTKNTEAFF. The whole variable domain, filled in from reference TRBV30 and TRBJ1-1, reads SQTIHQWPATLVQPVGSPLSLECTVEGTSNPNLYWYRQAAGRGLQLLFYSVGIGQISSEVPQNLSASRPQDRQFILSSKKLLLSDSGFYLCAWSVWGTKNTEAFFGQGTRLTVV.

V usage is TRBV5-1 and J usage is TRBJ2-2; D might be TRBD2 (7 bases). Germline values: CDR1 SGHRS, CDR2 YFSETQ. V shed 4 bases and J shed 4 bases, with 17 bases lying between them. This CDR3 is 16 amino acids long. CDR3 protein: CASSPREGGGTGELFF. The CDR3 DNA follows: TGCGCCAGCAGCCCTCGAGAGGGGGGGGGCACCGGGGAGCTGTTTTTT.